This TCR beta chain was profiled in a study of T cell repertoires in cytomegalovirus infection. As for the study in general: It can be stated that public TCR beta signatures indicated CMV infection as well as a matching HLA type.

TCRdb redid the calling of the reads with MiXCR, one entry per CDR3 protein. The data contain 750,000 to 900,000 distinct CDR3 sequences, about 27% of them seen just once; the ten biggest clones take up around 14%. The CDR3 totals 13 residues. In germline, CDR1 is KGHDR, CDR2 SFDVKD. V dropped 7 bases and J dropped 7; count of bases not matched to a gene: 6. A remark on this clonotype: The target antigen is unknown.

This sequence was found in a human donor in good health (CMV status not recorded). Some clones in this sample may be carry-over from other donors' samples. The V call is TRBV24-1, the J call TRBJ2-1, with 7 bases matching TRBD2. The sample consisted of cultured CD8+ T cells from PBMCs, taken from culture after CMV antigen stimulation. DNA for the CDR3: TGTGCCACCAGCCCTGGGGGGGAAAATGAGCAGTTCTTC. Its translation is CATSPGGENEQFF.